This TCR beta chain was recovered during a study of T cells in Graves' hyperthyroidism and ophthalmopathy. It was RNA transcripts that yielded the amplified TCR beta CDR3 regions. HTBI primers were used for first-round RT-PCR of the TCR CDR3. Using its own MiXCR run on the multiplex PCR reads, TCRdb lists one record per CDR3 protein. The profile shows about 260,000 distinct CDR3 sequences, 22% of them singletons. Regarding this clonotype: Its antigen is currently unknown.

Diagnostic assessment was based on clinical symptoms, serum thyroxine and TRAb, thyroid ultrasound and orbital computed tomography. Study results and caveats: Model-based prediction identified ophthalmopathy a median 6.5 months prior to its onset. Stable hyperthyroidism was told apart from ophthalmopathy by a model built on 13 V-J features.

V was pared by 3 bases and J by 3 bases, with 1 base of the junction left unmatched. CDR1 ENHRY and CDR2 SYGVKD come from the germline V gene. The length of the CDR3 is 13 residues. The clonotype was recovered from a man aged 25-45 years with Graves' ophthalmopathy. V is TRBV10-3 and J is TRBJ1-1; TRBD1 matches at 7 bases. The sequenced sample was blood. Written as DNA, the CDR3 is TGTGCCATCAGTGATGGGACAGACACTGAAGCTTTCTTT. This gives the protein CAISDGTDTEAFF.